The clone carrying this T cell receptor beta chain appeared a single time. Residents of about two dozen US areas, aged about 18 to 95 years, made up the participants. Self-reported history from a screening survey and questionnaire set each donor's cohort. The sample belongs to a study of blood T cell repertoires in COVID-19. Study as a whole: Spain, Italy and the United States supplied samples that represented acute and convalescent COVID-19.

The repertoire was sequenced with immunoSEQ multiplex PCR; TCRdb's copy has only in-frame clones and lacks some. The profile shows roughly 250,000 clones, roughly 90% of them singletons. The germline V and J ends were trimmed by 2 bases and 3 bases, with 10 bases remaining between them. Per the germline V gene, CDR1 is SEHNR and CDR2 is FQNEAQ (reference sequence). The CDR3 consists of 15 residues. The source of this sequence is a woman aged 25 to 39 with acute COVID-19. The gene calls are TRBV7-9 and TRBJ1-4, with D perhaps TRBD1 (5 bases). Sequenced: PBMCs or T cells enriched from blood (not recorded which). As DNA, the CDR3 is TGTGCCAGCAGCTTATACGGAGGGGCTAATGAAAAACTGTTTTTT. Translated, it gives CASSLYGGANEKLFF.